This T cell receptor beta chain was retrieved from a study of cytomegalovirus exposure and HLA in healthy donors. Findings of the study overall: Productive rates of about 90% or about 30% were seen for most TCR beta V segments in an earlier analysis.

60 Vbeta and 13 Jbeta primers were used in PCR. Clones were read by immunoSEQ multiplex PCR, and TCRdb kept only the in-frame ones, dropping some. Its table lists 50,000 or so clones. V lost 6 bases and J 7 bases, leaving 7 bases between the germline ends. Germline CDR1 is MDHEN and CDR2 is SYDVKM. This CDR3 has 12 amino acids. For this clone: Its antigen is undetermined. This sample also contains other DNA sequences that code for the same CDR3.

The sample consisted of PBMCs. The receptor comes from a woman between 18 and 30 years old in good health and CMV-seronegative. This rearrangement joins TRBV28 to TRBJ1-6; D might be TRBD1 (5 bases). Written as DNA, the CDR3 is TGTGCCAGCAGCGGGGGGAATTCACCCCTCCACTTT. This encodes CASSGGNSPLHF.